The T cell receptor beta chain described here comes from a study of blood T cell repertoires in COVID-19. About the study: Material from acute and convalescent COVID-19 was sourced from the United States, Italy and Spain. T cells, B-cell-depleted T cells, or PBMCs provided the cDNA or gDNA that served as material.

The V and J ends lost 1 base and 1 base, in that order; junction bases with no gene match: 3. Germline loops: CDR1 MGHRA, CDR2 YSYEKL. The CDR3 has 15 residues. Original data processing: Reference gene primer amplification in the assay estimated nucleated cell counts. Only in-frame clones appear in the TCRdb table, and some are missing; sequencing was by immunoSEQ multiplex PCR. Clone size and V and J calls were adopted from that table, with D and trimming inferred from the DNA. This sample has under 100,000 clones, with 70% to 90% found just once. The sample comprised peripheral blood. This TCR was sampled from a man aged 30 to 39 with acute or convalescent COVID-19. V is TRBV4-1 and J is TRBJ2-7; 8 nucleotides align to TRBD1. The CDR3 DNA reads TGCGCCAGCAGCCAAGGGTACAGGGGGTCCTACGAGCAGTACTTC. Translating it yields CASSQGYRGSYEQYF.